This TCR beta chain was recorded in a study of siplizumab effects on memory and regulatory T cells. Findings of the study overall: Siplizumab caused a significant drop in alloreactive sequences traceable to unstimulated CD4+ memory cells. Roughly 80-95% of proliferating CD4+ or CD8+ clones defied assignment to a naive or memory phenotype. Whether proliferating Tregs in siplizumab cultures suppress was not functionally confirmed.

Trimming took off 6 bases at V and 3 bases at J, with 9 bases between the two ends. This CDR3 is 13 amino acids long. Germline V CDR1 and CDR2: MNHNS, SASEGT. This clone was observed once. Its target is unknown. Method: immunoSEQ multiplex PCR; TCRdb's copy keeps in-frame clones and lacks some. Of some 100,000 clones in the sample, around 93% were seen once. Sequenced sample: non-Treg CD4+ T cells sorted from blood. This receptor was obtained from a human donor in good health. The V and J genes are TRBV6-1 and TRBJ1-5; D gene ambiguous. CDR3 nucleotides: TGTGCCAGCAGAGCAGGTCTCAATCAGCCCCAGCATTTT. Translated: CASRAGLNQPQHF.